This T cell receptor (beta chain) was captured in a study of cytomegalovirus exposure and HLA in healthy donors. On the study more broadly: A subsequent analysis reported that the 120 validation repertoires were produced on the same platform that had also been used for the approximately 700 first-cohort repertoires.

Trimming cost V 5 bases and J 0 bases; bases outside gene matches: 3. The CDR3 loop spans 14 amino acids. Germline CDR1 and CDR2: SGHTA and FQGTGA. Study-wide points: First-cohort TCR clusters tended to co-occur in the roughly 130 validation repertoires, a later analysis found. Researchers counted some 150 TCR beta chains as cytomegalovirus-associated. Among TCR sequences, most were rare, though some public TCRs appeared in many donors.

Comment on this clone: The antigen remains undetermined.

Sequencing was performed with immunoSEQ multiplex PCR; in TCRdb, only in-frame clones are kept and a portion is missing. The data contain 110,000 to 150,000 clones, approximately 94% of them singletons. The chain carries TRBV7-3 and TRBJ2-7, with 8 bases that match TRBD2. The receptor's source is a man younger than 30 in good health and CMV-seropositive. The sequenced sample consisted of PBMCs. The CDR3: CASSPSGSSYEQYF. The CDR3, as DNA: TGTGCCAGCAGCCCGAGCGGGAGCTCCTACGAGCAGTACTTC.